This T cell receptor (beta chain) came from a study of blood T cell repertoires in COVID-19. Study in general: Nucleic acid was either cDNA or gDNA, and it came from T cells, B-cell-depleted T cells, or PBMCs.

Authors' data handling: Nucleated cell number was recorded as an estimate derived from reference gene primer amplification. The table came from immunoSEQ multiplex PCR; TCRdb's copy has only in-frame clones and leaves some out. V and J calls plus clone size are reproduced from that table; the DNA served to infer D and trimming. The repertoire holds some 180,000 clones, 81% seen once, with 10% to 15% in the top ten. The CDR3 consists of 14 residues. Germline V lookup: CDR1 SGHNT, CDR2 YYREEE (reference sequence). J was trimmed by 3 bases and V by 5 bases; bases with no gene match: 5. The chain has TRBV5-4 and TRBJ2-5, with 9 bases identical to TRBD1. The clonotype comes from a woman over 75 with COVID-19, enrolled during active disease. The sample consisted of peripheral blood. The CDR3 is CASSAQGAEETQYF. Written as DNA, the CDR3 is TGTGCCAGCAGTGCACAGGGGGCGGAAGAGACCCAGTACTTC.